The rows below give T cell receptor beta chains drawn from one sample of a study of T cell responses to AZD1222 COVID-19 vaccine. TCRdb keeps only in-frame clones here, not all; method: immunoSEQ multiplex PCR. This table has around 87,000 clones, around 87% appearing once. The material was peripheral blood, obtained 28 days after the second AZD1222 dose. Receptors originate from an adult who received the AZD1222 COVID-19 vaccine. Each CDR3 is given with its conserved first and last residue. D genes are given only for firm matches. Where a row states a size, it is once, few, many or the class of an expanded clone; other rows omit it.

>.|TRBV4-3|TRBJ1-1|.
TGCGCCAGCAGCCAAGACCCCCAAAACACTGAAGCTTTCTTT
CASSQDPQNTEAFF
>TRBD1|TRBV12-5|TRBJ1-1|.
TGTGCTAGTGGCCCCGGACAGGGGAGTAACTTGAACACTGAAGCTTTCTTT
CASGPGQGSNLNTEAFF
>TRBD1|TRBV7-9|TRBJ1-1|.
TGTGCCAGCAGCACTAACAGGGGAGAGATCCCTGAAGCTTTCTTT
CASSTNRGEIPEAFF
>.|TRBV7-3|TRBJ2-3|.
TGTGCCAGCAGCTTTCTAGCATCCACGGGGACGCAGTATTTT
CASSFLASTGTQYF
>.|TRBV5-1|TRBJ2-5|few
TGCGCCAGCAGGAACCAGGGGTTGGGTGCTACCCAGTACTTC
CASRNQGLGATQYF
>TRBD1|TRBV4-2|TRBJ2-3|once
TGTGCCAGCAGCCAAGGAGACAGGGGTAGCGCAGATACGCAGTATTTT
CASSQGDRGSADTQYF
>.|TRBV10-3|TRBJ1-1|.
TGTGCCATCAGTCGCGGACAGAGGGAGAACACTGAAGCTTTCTTT
CAISRGQRENTEAFF
>.|TRBV19|TRBJ2-3|.
TGTGCCAGTAGTATAGGTGCGGGCCAGGGAGGAGATACGCAGTATTTT
CASSIGAGQGGDTQYF
>TRBD1|TRBV18|TRBJ1-1|.
TGTGCCGGACGGGACAGCATGAACACTGAAGCTTTCTTT
CAGRDSMNTEAFF
>.|TRBV12-3/TRBV12-4|TRBJ1-5|.
TGTGCCAGCAGCCAAACAAATCAGCCCCAGCATTTT
CASSQTNQPQHF
>TRBD2|TRBV2|TRBJ2-7|.
TGTGCCAGCGGCGGGACTAGCGGGAGAATCAACGAGCAGTACTTC
CASGGTSGRINEQYF
>.|TRBV5-6|TRBJ1-1|.
TGTGCCAGCAGCTTTGGGGGCCAGAACACTGAAGCTTTCTTT
CASSFGGQNTEAFF
>.|TRBV2|TRBJ1-2|.
TGTGCCAGCACCGGAAAAGGGTACTATGGCTACACCTTC
CASTGKGYYGYTF
>.|TRBV11-3|TRBJ2-7|.
TGTGCCAGCAGCCCTGGGTTTGAGGCAAACTACGAGCAGTACTTC
CASSPGFEANYEQYF
>TRBD1|TRBV6-5|TRBJ2-7|.
TGTGCCAGCAGTTTCCGGGACAGGGACTACGAGCAGTACTTC
CASSFRDRDYEQYF
>.|TRBV11-2|TRBJ2-7|.
TGTGCCAGCAGCTTACAACGACAGTACGAGCAGTACTTC
CASSLQRQYEQYF
>.|TRBV7-9|TRBJ1-6|once
TGTGCCAGCAGCTTCGACACCTCTTATAATTCACCCCTCCACTTT
CASSFDTSYNSPLHF
>.|TRBV30|TRBJ2-3|.
TGTGCCCGCACACTAGGGGCCAACCCATCAGATACGCAGTATTTT
CARTLGANPSDTQYF
>.|TRBV6-4|TRBJ1-3|.
TGTGCCAGCAGCGGACGAGGAAACACCATATATTTT
CASSGRGNTIYF
>.|TRBV7-8|TRBJ1-1|.
TGTGCCAGCAGCGTCACAGGGTTCCCTGAAGCTTTCTTT
CASSVTGFPEAFF
>TRBD1|TRBV14|TRBJ1-2|.
TGTGCCAGCAGCGCTTTCGGGACAGCCTATGGCTACACCTTC
CASSAFGTAYGYTF
>.|TRBV27|TRBJ1-2|.
TGTGCCAGCAGTTTCGGGCGGAACCACTATGGCTACACCTTC
CASSFGRNHYGYTF
>.|TRBV6-2/TRBV6-3|TRBJ1-2|.
TGTGCCAGCAGTTGGTCTTCCGGAGGGTCCCATTACCCCTATGGCTACACCTTC
CASSWSSGGSHYPYGYTF
>TRBD2|TRBV7-2|TRBJ2-2|.
TGTGCCAGCAGCTCCTTAGCGGGGGGAACCGGGGAGCTGTTTTTT
CASSSLAGGTGELFF
>.|TRBV7-8|TRBJ2-7|few
TGTGCCAGCAGCTTGGACCCGGGGGCTCCCTACGAGCAGTACTTC
CASSLDPGAPYEQYF
>TRBD2|TRBV3-1/TRBV3-2|TRBJ2-2|.
TGTGCCAGCAGCCAAGCGGCGGGACTAGCGGGGGGGGAGCTGTTTTTT
CASSQAAGLAGGELFF
>.|TRBV7-9|TRBJ2-3|once
TGTGCCAGCAGCCGAGCGGCAGATACGCAGTATTTT
CASSRAADTQYF
>TRBD2|TRBV2|TRBJ2-5|few
TGTGCCAGCAGTGAAGCGGGGGGGAGCGAGACCCAGTACTTC
CASSEAGGSETQYF
>.|TRBV19|TRBJ1-2|.
TGTGCCAGTAGTCGCCCTGGGGGCTACACCTTC
CASSRPGGYTF
>TRBD2|TRBV5-1|TRBJ2-1|.
TGCGCCAGCAGCGTGACTAGCGGGACGGTTAATGAGCAGTTCTTC
CASSVTSGTVNEQFF
>.|TRBV10-3|TRBJ2-5|.
TGTGCCATCAGTGCCCCGGACAGTAAAGAGACCCAGTACTTC
CAISAPDSKETQYF
>.|TRBV3-1/TRBV3-2|TRBJ2-3|.
TGTGCCAGCAGCCAAGACGGGCAAAGCACAGATACGCAGTATTTT
CASSQDGQSTDTQYF
>.|TRBV20-1|TRBJ2-3|.
TGCAGTGCTAGTCGACATACGCAGTATTTT
CSASRHTQYF
>.|TRBV19|TRBJ1-1|.
TGTGCCAGTATCTCCCCCTCGCGGGGGAACACTGAAGCTTTCTTT
CASISPSRGNTEAFF
>TRBD2|TRBV7-6|TRBJ2-5|.
TGTGCCAGCAGCCGACGCATGACTAGCGGGAGCGAAGAGACCCAGTACTTC
CASSRRMTSGSEETQYF
>TRBD1|TRBV7-9|TRBJ1-2|.
TGTGCCAGCAGCCCGGACAGGCCCGACCTACCTTATGGCTACACCTTC
CASSPDRPDLPYGYTF
>.|TRBV12-2|TRBJ1-5|.
TGTGCAAGTCGCTTAGGCTCTGACAGGACCCCGCCGTTTTATAGCAATCAGCCCCAGCATTTT
CASRLGSDRTPPFYSNQPQHF
>.|TRBV3-1/TRBV3-2|TRBJ1-1|.
TGTGCCAGCAGCCAAGTGATGAACACTGAAGCTTTCTTT
CASSQVMNTEAFF
>TRBD1|TRBV6-5|TRBJ1-1|.
TGTGCCAGCAGTAACGAACAGGGGGCTTGGACTGAAGCTTTCTTT
CASSNEQGAWTEAFF
>TRBD1|TRBV7-8|TRBJ1-5|.
TGTGCCAGCAGCTCACAGGGGAGTAGCGGGAGCAATCAGCCCCAGCATTTT
CASSSQGSSGSNQPQHF
>TRBD1|TRBV5-8|TRBJ2-7|.
TGTGCCAGCAGAACCACAGGGGGCTCCTACGAGCAGTACTTC
CASRTTGGSYEQYF
>.|TRBV11-2|TRBJ2-2|.
TGTGCCAGCACCTTTTCGGAATTAGGGTGGTTAGCGGAGAGCGGGGAGCTGTTTTTT
CASTFSELGWLAESGELFF